The entry below describes one T cell receptor (beta chain). Its antigen remains unknown. V lost 2 bases to trimming and J lost 2 bases; unmatched junction nucleotides: 7. CDR1 is MNHEY and CDR2 is SVGAGI in the germline V gene. The CDR3 totals 18 residues. This sample is drawn from a study of post-analysis software for immune sequencing data. Study-level findings and limits: The study found significantly lower normalized Chao1 diversity in multiple sclerosis patients than in controls. Controls showed lower frequencies than patients for several TRBV segments, and TRBV5-6, TRBV5-1 and TRBV20-1 were among these.

Prepared TCR beta cDNA libraries contained unique molecular identifiers. Each CDR3 protein is one row after TCRdb ran MiXCR on the PCR reads. This sample has roughly 730,000 distinct CDR3 sequences, with about 27% found just once. The sequencing input was blood. The J gene is TRBJ2-6, the V gene TRBV6-5; 9 nucleotides agree with TRBD1. This TCR came from a girl aged 5-17 years with multiple sclerosis. CDR3 in DNA: TGTGCCAGCAGTTACGGACAGGGGTCTCCTCCTGGGGCCAACGTCCTGACTTTC. This gives the protein CASSYGQGSPPGANVLTF.